Below are 9 T cell receptor beta chains sequenced from a single sample in a study of cytomegalovirus exposure and HLA in healthy donors. With 60 Vbeta and 13 Jbeta primers, the PCR was carried out. Method: immunoSEQ multiplex PCR; TCRdb's copy keeps in-frame clones and lacks some. Seen here are about 90,000 clones, about 67% observed once, and the top ten hold roughly 15%. Material for sequencing was PBMCs. Every receptor here comes from a woman between 18 and 29 years old in good health and CMV-seropositive.

The gene calls are TRBV7-2 and TRBJ1-3, with no clear D. Germline CDR1 and CDR2: SGHTA and FQGNSA. This CDR3 has 12 residues. The V and J ends lost 8 bases and 4 bases respectively, with 9 bases between them. The CDR3 nucleotides are TGTGCCAGCCAGTCTGCCGGAAACACCATATATTTT. Residues: CASQSAGNTIYF.

The genes are TRBV6-5 and TRBJ2-2; D is undetermined. Trimming removed 7 bases at V and 0 bases at J, with 6 bases between. This CDR3 has 13 residues. In germline, CDR1 is MNHEY, CDR2 SVGAGI. The CDR3 nucleotides are TGTGCCAGCATAGACTCGAACACCGGGGAGCTGTTTTTT. It specifies CASIDSNTGELFF.

This chain links TRBV11-3 with TRBJ2-2; weak D call: TRBD1 (5 bases). The CDR3 has 17 amino acids. Trimming pared 0 bases from V and 8 bases from J, leaving 19 bases between. In germline, CDR1 is SGHNT, CDR2 YENEEA. The DNA for the CDR3 is TGTGCCAGCAGCTTAGATCTCGGGCAGGGAACACTTGGGGAGCTGTTTTTT. This gives the protein CASSLDLGQGTLGELFF.

The rearrangement joins TRBV28 to TRBJ2-5; the D is unclear. V shed 5 bases and J shed 0 bases, with 7 bases lying between them. The CDR3 spans 13 residues. Germline V gene data show CDR1 as MDHEN and CDR2 as SYDVKM. The CDR3 nucleotides are TGTGCCAGCAGTCCCGACTACCAAGAGACCCAGTACTTC. Residues: CASSPDYQETQYF. The whole variable domain, filled in from reference TRBV28 and TRBJ2-5, reads DVKVTQSSRYLVKRTGEKVFLECVQDMDHENMFWYRQDPGLGLRLIYFSYDVKMKEKGDIPEGYSVSREKKERFSLILESASTNQTSMYLCASSPDYQETQYFGPGTRLLVL.

The chain carries TRBV27 and TRBJ1-1, with no clear D. Germline V gives CDR1 MNHEY, CDR2 SMNVEV (reference sequence). The V and J ends lost 0 bases and 7 bases respectively, with 18 bases between them. The CDR3 length is 16 residues. Here the CDR3 DNA reads TGTGCCAGCAGTTTATCTGCCCCTCAATCCGCAGATGAAGCTTTCTTT. It is translated as CASSLSAPQSADEAFF.

This clone appeared a few times. This chain uses TRBV27 with TRBJ2-7, with 7 bases lining up with TRBD1. The CDR3 consists of 15 residues. Unmatched junction bases numbered 9, after V lost 5 bases and J lost 2 bases. Germline lookup yields CDR1 MNHEY and CDR2 SMNVEV (reference sequence). The CDR3 reads CASSLLTGAAYEQYF. CDR3 nucleotides: TGTGCCAGCAGTCTACTCACAGGGGCCGCCTACGAGCAGTACTTC.

The V call is TRBV28, the J call TRBJ2-7, with D maybe TRBD2 (5 bases). The V end lost 2 bases, the J end lost 0 bases, and 17 bases lay between the germline ends. Germline loops: CDR1 MDHEN, CDR2 SYDVKM. The CDR3 is 17 residues long. CDR3 coding DNA: TGTGCCAGCAGTTTAGCACTAAGCGGAATTAGCTCCTACGAGCAGTACTTC. The encoded protein is CASSLALSGISSYEQYF.

V and J are TRBV11-2 and TRBJ2-5, with D maybe TRBD2 (5 bases). The germline gives CDR1 SGHAT, CDR2 FQNNGV. V lost 0 bases and J lost 5, with 22 bases in between. The length of the CDR3 is 18 residues. The chain's CDR3 is CASSLDRDVGWWRETQYF. CDR3 nucleotides: TGTGCCAGCAGCTTAGATCGCGACGTAGGGTGGTGGAGGGAGACCCAGTACTTC.

This clone was detected only once. This sequence joins TRBV4-2 and TRBJ2-3, with a weak D call TRBD2 (6 bases). V lost 6 bases and J 0 bases, leaving 10 bases between the germline ends. The CDR3 is 14 amino acids. The V gene's germline CDR1 is LGHNA and CDR2 YNFKEQ. The CDR3 DNA follows: TGTGCCAGCAGGGGGACTTATAGCACAGATACGCAGTATTTT. Translating it yields CASRGTYSTDTQYF.